This T cell receptor beta chain was captured in a study of blood T cell repertoires in COVID-19. Looking at the study overall: There were acute and convalescent COVID-19 samples, and they came from the United States, Italy and Spain.

In the authors' workflow: Amplification of reference gene primers provided the estimated nucleated cell counts. The method was immunoSEQ multiplex PCR; TCRdb's version includes in-frame clones alone and lacks a portion of them. That table supplies the V and J calls and clone size; D and trimming were determined from the DNA. Here the sample spans approximately 300,000 clones, about four fifths being singletons. V dropped 9 bases and J dropped 6 bases, with 5 bases sitting between them. Germline values: CDR1 MNHEY, CDR2 SMNVEV (reference sequence). There are 10 residues in the CDR3. This TCR derives from a woman aged 45-65 years with acute or convalescent COVID-19. Sequencing input: peripheral blood. This chain joins TRBV27 and TRBJ2-2; D is ambiguous. CDR3 region: CASSAGELFF. CDR3 DNA: TGTGCCAGTTCTGCCGGGGAGCTGTTTTTT.